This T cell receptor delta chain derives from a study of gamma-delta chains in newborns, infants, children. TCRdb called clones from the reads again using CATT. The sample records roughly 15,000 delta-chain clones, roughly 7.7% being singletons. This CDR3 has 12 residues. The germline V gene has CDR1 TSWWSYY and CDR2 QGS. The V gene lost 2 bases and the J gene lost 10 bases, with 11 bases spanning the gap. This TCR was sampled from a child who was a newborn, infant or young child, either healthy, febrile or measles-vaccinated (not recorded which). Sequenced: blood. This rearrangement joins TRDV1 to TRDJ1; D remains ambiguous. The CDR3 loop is CALGEVVDRLIF. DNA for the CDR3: TGTGCTCTTGGGGAAGTTGTGGATCGACTCATCTTT.